The present entry profiles one T cell receptor (beta chain) with its context. Its target is not known. The CDR3 sequence is 16 residues long. The trim removed 6 bases at V and 11 bases at J, leaving 17 bases unmatched. The data originate from a study of CD8+CD57+ T cells in acquired aplastic anemia. Whole-study findings and limits: Researchers report that twenty-nine CD8+ CDR3 sequences appeared in both patients and controls.

Genomic DNA templated the TCR beta VDJ and CDR3 profiling. TCRdb analysed the reads with MiXCR anew, one entry per CDR3 protein. The sample includes a few hundred thousand distinct CDR3 sequences, 65% to 80% seen only once; the top ten take 4%. The chain employs TRBV12-3 or TRBV12-4 and TRBJ2-4; TRBD2 agrees at 9 bases. Sequenced: sorted CD4+, CD8+, or CD8+CD57+ T cells (not recorded which) from PBMCs. This TCR was sampled from a human donor in good health, serving as a control. The CDR3 protein is CASSSAGGGGAVFQYF. The CDR3 DNA follows: TGTGCCAGCAGCTCAGCGGGTGGCGGGGGGGCGGTGTTTCAGTACTTC.